The source of this TCR beta chain is a study of T cells after yellow fever vaccination. General study results and limits: It was a small share of clonotypes that appeared in both CD4 and CD8 compartments.

TCRdb re-called the 5' RACE reads through MiXCR, storing one row per CDR3 protein. Among hundreds of thousands of distinct CDR3 sequences listed, about a sixth were seen once. This clonotype occurred a few times. What it binds is not known. Germline CDR1 and CDR2: MNHEY and SMNVEV (reference sequence). V was trimmed by 0 bases and J by 1 base, leaving 7 bases between them. The CDR3 loop spans 14 amino acids. This TCR came from a man between 18 and 29 years old who received the YFV17D yellow fever vaccine. Sequences were derived from PBMCs, sampled 5 to 6 days after the first yellow fever vaccination. The chain carries TRBV27 and TRBJ2-7, with D perhaps assigned TRBD1 or TRBD2 (5 bases each). CDR3 DNA sequence: TGTGCCAGCAGTTTATCGGGGGTTTCCTACGAGCAGTACTTC. The encoded protein is CASSLSGVSYEQYF.